The clone carrying this T cell receptor beta chain showed up just a few times. Its target is unknown. TCRB transcripts that were expressed got sequenced, as all of the isolated RNA had been reverse transcribed. Around 3.57 million reads was the average for naive, central memory and regulatory T cell samples. Only in-frame clones appear in the TCRdb table, and some are missing; sequencing was by immunoSEQ multiplex PCR. The repertoire holds about 120,000 clones, with around 17% as singletons. This entry comes from a study of beta chain features in type 1 diabetes. In the study overall: Similarity in age, gender and cell yields was seen between patients and healthy donors. Sorted cells from all samples, numbering 100 million to 120 million, were examined.

Per the germline V gene, CDR1 is MNHEY and CDR2 is SVGAGI. Trimming stripped 6 bases from V and 0 bases from J, with 9 bases between. This CDR3 comprises 13 residues. Findings of the study overall: TCRB CDR3s from Type 1 diabetes patients were moderately but significantly shorter in all four CD4+ subsets.

The TCR originated in a man aged 25 to 40 with type 1 diabetes. The chain carries TRBV6-5 and TRBJ2-7; TRBD1 might be the D (5 bases). The specimen was central memory CD4+ T cells from blood. Written as DNA, the CDR3 is TGTGCCAGCAGCTCGGACAACTCCTACGAGCAGTACTTC. Amino acids: CASSSDNSYEQYF.